The source of this TCR beta chain is a study of response to subunit inactivated influenza vaccine. TCRdb processed the RT-PCR reads anew with MiXCR; each CDR3 protein has one entry. Of about 160,000 distinct CDR3 sequences in the sample, around 9.9% were seen once. Study findings and constraints: Seasonal influenza vaccination, on each occasion, was suggested by the authors to recruit few new T cells.

Germline V lookup: CDR1 MNHNS, CDR2 SASEGT. The CDR3 is 16 amino acids. Trimming cost V 8 bases and J 1 base, with 20 bases left between them. This clonotype was observed a handful of times. Its antigen is not identified. The sequence derives from a man aged 45-60 years who received an inactivated influenza vaccine. This sequence joins TRBV6-1 and TRBJ1-1; a weak D match, TRBD1 (6 bases). The sequencing here drew on non-naive T cells sorted from PBMCs, taken about 40 days after vaccination. CDR3 sequence (DNA): TGTGCCAGCGGCAAAGGGGAAGGGGGGCCGAACACTGAAGCTTTCTTT. This translates into CASGKGEGGPNTEAFF.